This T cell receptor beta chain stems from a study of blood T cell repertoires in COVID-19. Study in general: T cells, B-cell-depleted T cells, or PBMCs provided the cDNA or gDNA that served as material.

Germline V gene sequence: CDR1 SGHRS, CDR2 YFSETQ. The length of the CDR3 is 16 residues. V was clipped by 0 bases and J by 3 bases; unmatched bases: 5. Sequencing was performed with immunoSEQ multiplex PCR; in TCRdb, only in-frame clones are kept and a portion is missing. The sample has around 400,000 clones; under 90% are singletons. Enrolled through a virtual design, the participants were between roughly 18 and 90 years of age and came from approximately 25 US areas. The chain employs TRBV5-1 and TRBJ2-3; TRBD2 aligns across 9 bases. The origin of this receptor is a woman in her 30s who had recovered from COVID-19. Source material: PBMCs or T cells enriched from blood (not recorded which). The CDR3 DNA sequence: TGCGCCAGCAGCTTGGCGCGGGGGGGCCTGACAGATACGCAGTATTTT. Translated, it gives CASSLARGGLTDTQYF.